This T cell receptor (beta chain) is drawn from a study of monozygotic twins with inflammatory bowel disease. Study-wide findings and caveats: Background noise in patient repertoires may stem from differing immunosuppressive treatments. Distinguishing T cell subtypes was not possible. Versus healthy twins, IBD patients showed fewer clonotypes shared with others, especially with disease activity.

The template was total RNA from whole blood, with no T cell sorting. This CDR3 contains 14 residues. Germline CDR1 and CDR2: MNHNS and SASEGT. Reprocessing the 5' RACE reads, TCRdb reports a single entry for every CDR3 protein and omits DNA. The table gives 440,000 or so distinct CDR3 sequences; the top ten clones make up around 2.4% of it. On this clonotype: Its antigen is still unknown.

Sequencing was carried out using blood. The chain joins TRBV6-1 to TRBJ1-2; as DNA is missing, the TRBD1 call by TCRdb cannot be tested. This TCR came from a human donor with ulcerative colitis or Crohn's disease, or a healthy co-twin of an affected twin (not recorded which). CDR3 sequence reads: CASSDRSPHYGYTF.